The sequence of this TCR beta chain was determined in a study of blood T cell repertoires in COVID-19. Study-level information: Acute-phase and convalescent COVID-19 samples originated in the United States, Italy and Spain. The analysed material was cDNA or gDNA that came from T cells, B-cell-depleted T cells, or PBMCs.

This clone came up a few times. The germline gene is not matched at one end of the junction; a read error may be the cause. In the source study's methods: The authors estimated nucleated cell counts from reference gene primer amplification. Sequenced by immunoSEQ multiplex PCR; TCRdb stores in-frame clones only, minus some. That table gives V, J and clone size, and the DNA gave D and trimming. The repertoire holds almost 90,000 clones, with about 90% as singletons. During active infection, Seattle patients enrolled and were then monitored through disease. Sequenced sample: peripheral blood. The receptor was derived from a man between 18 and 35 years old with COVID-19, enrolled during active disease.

Written as DNA, the CDR3 is TGTGCTAGCAGCCCCCAGCGGAGCACCGGGGAGCTGTTTTTT. Protein: CASSPQRSTGELFF. V and J are TRBV7-7 and TRBJ2-2; a weak D match, TRBD2 (5 bases). Germline V gives CDR1 SSHAT, CDR2 FNYEAQ (reference sequence). This CDR3 is 14 amino acids long.